This is a list of T cell receptor beta chains from one sample in a study of T cell responses to AZD1222 COVID-19 vaccine. Repertoires were generated with immunoSEQ multiplex PCR, while TCRdb's copy carries only in-frame clones and drops some. The table records about 180,000 clones, 90% of them present only once. The sample was peripheral blood, taken 28 days after the second dose of the MenACWY control vaccine. The receptor source for this set is an adult who received the MenACWY meningococcal vaccine as a control. CDR3s include the opening cysteine and the closing phenylalanine or tryptophan. Each record gives: clone size, J gene, V gene, D gene, CDR3 DNA, CDR3 protein. The D gene is left open where the match is weak. The size of a clone is reported for some rows only, either as once, few or many, or as a class for expanded clones.

clone size: -; J gene: TRBJ2-5; V gene: TRBV11-2; D gene: TRBD2; CDR3 DNA: TGTGCCAGCAGCTTAGTGGGACTAGCGGAAGAGACCCAGTACTTC; CDR3 protein: CASSLVGLAEETQYF
clone size: -; J gene: TRBJ1-1; V gene: TRBV11-2; D gene: TRBD1; CDR3 DNA: TGTGCCAGCACCTCAGGGACAGGGGTATTTGGGGCTTTCTTT; CDR3 protein: CASTSGTGVFGAFF
clone size: -; J gene: TRBJ2-1; V gene: TRBV6-2/TRBV6-3; D gene: -; CDR3 DNA: TGTGCCAGCAGTTCCTGGGGGGTCCACAATGAGCAGTTCTTC; CDR3 protein: CASSSWGVHNEQFF
clone size: -; J gene: TRBJ2-5; V gene: TRBV7-2; D gene: -; CDR3 DNA: TGTGCCAGCAGTGAGCAAGAGACCCAGTACTTC; CDR3 protein: CASSEQETQYF
clone size: -; J gene: TRBJ1-5; V gene: TRBV28; D gene: -; CDR3 DNA: TGTGCCAGCAGTTCTCCCAGGGGAGGAGATCAGCCCCAGCATTTT; CDR3 protein: CASSSPRGGDQPQHF
clone size: once; J gene: TRBJ1-3; V gene: TRBV7-9; D gene: -; CDR3 DNA: TGTGCCAGCAGTCTCTCCAGGAGCTCTGGAAACACCATATATTTT; CDR3 protein: CASSLSRSSGNTIYF
clone size: -; J gene: TRBJ2-7; V gene: TRBV18; D gene: -; CDR3 DNA: TGTGCCAGCTCCCCTCCCCCCCACGAGCAGTACTTC; CDR3 protein: CASSPPPHEQYF
clone size: -; J gene: TRBJ2-1; V gene: TRBV28; D gene: -; CDR3 DNA: TGTGCCAGCATCCAGGGGCTAGGGACCAAAGGGGAGCAGTTCTTC; CDR3 protein: CASIQGLGTKGEQFF
clone size: -; J gene: TRBJ1-4; V gene: TRBV7-2; D gene: TRBD1; CDR3 DNA: TGTGCCAGCAGCTCACCCGGGACAGGGGCCGAGAAACTGTTTTTT; CDR3 protein: CASSSPGTGAEKLFF
clone size: -; J gene: TRBJ1-6; V gene: TRBV28; D gene: -; CDR3 DNA: TGTGCCAGCAGTTGGGGACGGTTAACCTATAATTCACCCCTCCACTTT; CDR3 protein: CASSWGRLTYNSPLHF